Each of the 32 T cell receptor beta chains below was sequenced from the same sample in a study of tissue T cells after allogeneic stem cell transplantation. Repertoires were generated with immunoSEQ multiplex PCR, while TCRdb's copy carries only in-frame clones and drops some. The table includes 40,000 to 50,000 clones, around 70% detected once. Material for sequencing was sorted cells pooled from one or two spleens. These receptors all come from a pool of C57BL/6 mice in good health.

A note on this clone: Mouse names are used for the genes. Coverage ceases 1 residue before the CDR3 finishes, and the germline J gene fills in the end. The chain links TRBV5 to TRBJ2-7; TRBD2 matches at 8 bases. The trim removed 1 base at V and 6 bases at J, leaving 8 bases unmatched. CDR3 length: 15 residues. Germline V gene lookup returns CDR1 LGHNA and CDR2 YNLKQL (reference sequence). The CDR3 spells CASSQGWGGRSEQYF. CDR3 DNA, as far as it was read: TGTGCCAGCAGCCAAGGGTGGGGGGGGCGCAGTGAACAGTAC.

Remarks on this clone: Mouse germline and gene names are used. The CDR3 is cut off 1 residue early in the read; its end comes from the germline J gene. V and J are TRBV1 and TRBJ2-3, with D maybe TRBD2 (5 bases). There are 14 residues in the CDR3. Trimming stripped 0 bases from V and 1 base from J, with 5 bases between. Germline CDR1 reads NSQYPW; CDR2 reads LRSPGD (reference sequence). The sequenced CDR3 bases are TGCACCTGCAGTGCAGACTGGGGTGCAGAAACGCTGTAT. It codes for CTCSADWGAETLY. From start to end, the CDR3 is CTCSADWGAETLYF.

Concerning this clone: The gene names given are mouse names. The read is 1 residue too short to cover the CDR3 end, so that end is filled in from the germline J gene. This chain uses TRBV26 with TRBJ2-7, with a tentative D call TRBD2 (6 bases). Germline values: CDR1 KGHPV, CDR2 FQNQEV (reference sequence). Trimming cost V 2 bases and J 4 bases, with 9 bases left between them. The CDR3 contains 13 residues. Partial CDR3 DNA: TGTGCCAGCAGTCTGCCTGGGGCTTATGAACAGTAC. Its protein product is CASSLPGAYEQY. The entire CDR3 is CASSLPGAYEQYF.

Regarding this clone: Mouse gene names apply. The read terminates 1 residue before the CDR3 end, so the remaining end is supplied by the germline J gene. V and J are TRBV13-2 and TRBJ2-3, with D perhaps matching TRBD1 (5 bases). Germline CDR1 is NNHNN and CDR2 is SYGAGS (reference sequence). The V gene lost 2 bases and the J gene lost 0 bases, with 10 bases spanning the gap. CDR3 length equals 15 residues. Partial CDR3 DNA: TGTGCCAGCGGTGAAGGAGGGGTTAGTGCAGAAACGCTGTAT. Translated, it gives CASGEGGVSAETLY. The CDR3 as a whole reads CASGEGGVSAETLYF.

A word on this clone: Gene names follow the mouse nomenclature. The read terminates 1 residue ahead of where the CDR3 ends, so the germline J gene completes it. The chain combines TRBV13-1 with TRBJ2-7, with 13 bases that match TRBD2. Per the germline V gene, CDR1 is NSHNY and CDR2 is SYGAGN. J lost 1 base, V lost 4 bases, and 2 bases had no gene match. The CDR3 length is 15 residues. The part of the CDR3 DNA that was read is TGTGCCAGCAGTTGGGACTGGGGGGGTTCCTATGAACAGTAC. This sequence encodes CASSWDWGGSYEQY. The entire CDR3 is CASSWDWGGSYEQYF.

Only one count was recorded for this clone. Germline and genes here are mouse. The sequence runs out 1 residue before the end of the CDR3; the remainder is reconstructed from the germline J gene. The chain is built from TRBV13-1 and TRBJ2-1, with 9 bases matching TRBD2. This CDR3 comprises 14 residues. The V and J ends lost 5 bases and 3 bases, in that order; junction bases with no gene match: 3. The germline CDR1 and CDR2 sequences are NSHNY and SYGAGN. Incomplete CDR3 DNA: TGTGCCAGCAGCAACTGGGGGGTCTATGCTGAGCAGTTC. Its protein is CASSNWGVYAEQF. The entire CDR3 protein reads CASSNWGVYAEQFF.

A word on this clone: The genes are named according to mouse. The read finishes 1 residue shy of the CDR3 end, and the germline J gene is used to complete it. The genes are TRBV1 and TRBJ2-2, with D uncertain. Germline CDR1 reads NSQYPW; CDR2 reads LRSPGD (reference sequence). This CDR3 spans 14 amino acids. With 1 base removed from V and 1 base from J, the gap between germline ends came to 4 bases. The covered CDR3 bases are TGCACCTGCAGTGCAGGGTTAAACACCGGGCAGCTCTAC. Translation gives CTCSAGLNTGQLY. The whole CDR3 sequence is CTCSAGLNTGQLYF.

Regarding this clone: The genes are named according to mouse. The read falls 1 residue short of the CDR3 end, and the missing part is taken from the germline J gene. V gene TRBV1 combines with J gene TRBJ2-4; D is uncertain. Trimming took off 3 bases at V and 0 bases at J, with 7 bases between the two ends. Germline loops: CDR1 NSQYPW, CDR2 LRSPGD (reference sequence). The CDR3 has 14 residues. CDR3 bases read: TGCACCTGCAGTGCGGGAGCTAGTCAAAACACCTTGTAC. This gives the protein CTCSAGASQNTLY. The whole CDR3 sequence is CTCSAGASQNTLYF.

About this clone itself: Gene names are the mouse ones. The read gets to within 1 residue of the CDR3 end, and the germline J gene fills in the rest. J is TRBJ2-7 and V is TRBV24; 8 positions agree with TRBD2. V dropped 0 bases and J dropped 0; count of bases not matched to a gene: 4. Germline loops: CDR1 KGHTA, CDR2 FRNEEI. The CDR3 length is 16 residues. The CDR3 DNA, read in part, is TGTGCCAGCAGTCTGTATTTGGGGGGGAGCTCCTATGAACAGTAC. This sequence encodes CASSLYLGGSSYEQY. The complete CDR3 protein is CASSLYLGGSSYEQYF.

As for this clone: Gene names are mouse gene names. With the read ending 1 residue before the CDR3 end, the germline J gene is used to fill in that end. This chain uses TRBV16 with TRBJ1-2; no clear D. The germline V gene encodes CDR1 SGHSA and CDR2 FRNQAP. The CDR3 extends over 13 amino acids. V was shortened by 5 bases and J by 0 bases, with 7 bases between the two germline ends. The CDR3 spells CASSEAANSDYTF. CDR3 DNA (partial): TGTGCAAGCAGCGAGGCAGCAAACTCCGACTACACC.

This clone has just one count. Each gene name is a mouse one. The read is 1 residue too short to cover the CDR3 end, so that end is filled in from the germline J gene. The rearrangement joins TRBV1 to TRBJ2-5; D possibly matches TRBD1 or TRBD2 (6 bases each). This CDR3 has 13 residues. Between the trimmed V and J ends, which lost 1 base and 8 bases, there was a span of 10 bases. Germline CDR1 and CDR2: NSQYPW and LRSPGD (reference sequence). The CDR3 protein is CTCSAVGAGTQYF. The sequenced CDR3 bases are TGCACCTGCAGTGCAGTGGGGGCTGGCACCCAGTAC.

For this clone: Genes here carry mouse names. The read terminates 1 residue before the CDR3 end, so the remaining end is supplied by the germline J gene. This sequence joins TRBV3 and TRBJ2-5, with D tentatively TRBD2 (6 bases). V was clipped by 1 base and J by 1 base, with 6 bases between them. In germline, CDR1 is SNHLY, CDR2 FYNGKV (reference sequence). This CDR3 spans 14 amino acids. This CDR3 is CASSLVGDQDTQYF. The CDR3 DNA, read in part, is TGTGCCAGCAGCTTAGTGGGGGACCAAGACACCCAGTAC.

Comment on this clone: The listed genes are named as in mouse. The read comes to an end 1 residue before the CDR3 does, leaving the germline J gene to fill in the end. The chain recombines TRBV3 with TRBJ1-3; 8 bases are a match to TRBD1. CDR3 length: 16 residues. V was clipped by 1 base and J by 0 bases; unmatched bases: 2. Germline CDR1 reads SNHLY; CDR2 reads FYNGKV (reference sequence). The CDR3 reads CASSLVGQDSGNTLYF. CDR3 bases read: TGTGCCAGCAGCTTAGTGGGACAGGATTCTGGAAATACGCTCTAT.

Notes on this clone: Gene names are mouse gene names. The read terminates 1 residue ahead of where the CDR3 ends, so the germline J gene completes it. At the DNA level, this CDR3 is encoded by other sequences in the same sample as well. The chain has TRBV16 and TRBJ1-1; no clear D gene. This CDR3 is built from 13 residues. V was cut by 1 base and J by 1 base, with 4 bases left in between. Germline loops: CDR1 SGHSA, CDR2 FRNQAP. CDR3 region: CASSLAGNTEVFF. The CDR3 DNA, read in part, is TGTGCAAGCAGCTTAGCAGGGAACACAGAAGTCTTC.

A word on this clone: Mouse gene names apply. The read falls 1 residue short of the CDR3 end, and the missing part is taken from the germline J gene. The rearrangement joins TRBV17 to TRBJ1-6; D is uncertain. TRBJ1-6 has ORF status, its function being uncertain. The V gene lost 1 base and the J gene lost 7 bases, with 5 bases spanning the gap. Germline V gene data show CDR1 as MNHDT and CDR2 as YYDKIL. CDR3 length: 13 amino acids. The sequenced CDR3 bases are TGTGCTAGCAGTAGAGGACTAAATTCGCCCCTCTAC. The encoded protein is CASSRGLNSPLY. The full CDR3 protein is CASSRGLNSPLYF.

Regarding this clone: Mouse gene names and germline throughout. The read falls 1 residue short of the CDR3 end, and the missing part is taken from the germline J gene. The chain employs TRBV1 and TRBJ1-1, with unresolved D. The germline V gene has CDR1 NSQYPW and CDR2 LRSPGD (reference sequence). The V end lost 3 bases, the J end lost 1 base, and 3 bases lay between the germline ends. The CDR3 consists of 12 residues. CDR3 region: CTCSARNTEVFF. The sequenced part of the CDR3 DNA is TGCACCTGCAGTGCCAGAAACACAGAAGTCTTC. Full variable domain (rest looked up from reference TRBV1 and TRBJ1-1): VTLLEQNPRWRLVPRGQAVNLRCILKNSQYPWMSWYQQDLQKQLQWLFTLRSPGDKEVKSLPGADYLATRVTDTELRLQVANMSQGRTLYCTCSARNTEVFFGKGTRLTVV.

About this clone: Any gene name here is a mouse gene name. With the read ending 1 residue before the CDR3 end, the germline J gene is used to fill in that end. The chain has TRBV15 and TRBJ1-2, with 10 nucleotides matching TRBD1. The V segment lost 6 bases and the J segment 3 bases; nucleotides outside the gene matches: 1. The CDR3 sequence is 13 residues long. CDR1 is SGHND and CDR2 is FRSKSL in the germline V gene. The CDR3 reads CASRTGGDSDYTF. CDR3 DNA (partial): TGTGCCAGCAGGACAGGGGGCGACTCCGACTACACC.

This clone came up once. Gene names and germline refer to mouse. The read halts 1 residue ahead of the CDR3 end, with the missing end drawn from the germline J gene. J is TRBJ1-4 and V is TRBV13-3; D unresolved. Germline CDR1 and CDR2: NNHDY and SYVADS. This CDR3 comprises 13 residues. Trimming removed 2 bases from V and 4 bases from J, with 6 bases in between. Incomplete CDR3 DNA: TGTGCCAGCAGTGACAACAGCAACGAAAGATTATTT. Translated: CASSDNSNERLF. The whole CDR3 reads CASSDNSNERLFF.

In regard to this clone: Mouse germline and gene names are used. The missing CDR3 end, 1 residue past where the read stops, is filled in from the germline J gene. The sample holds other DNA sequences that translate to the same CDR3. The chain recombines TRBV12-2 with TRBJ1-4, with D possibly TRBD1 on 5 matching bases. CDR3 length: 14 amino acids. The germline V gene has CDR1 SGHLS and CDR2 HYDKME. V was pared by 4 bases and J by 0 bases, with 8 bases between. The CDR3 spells CASSPGISNERLFF. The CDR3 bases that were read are TGTGCCAGCTCCCCAGGGATTTCCAACGAAAGATTATTT.

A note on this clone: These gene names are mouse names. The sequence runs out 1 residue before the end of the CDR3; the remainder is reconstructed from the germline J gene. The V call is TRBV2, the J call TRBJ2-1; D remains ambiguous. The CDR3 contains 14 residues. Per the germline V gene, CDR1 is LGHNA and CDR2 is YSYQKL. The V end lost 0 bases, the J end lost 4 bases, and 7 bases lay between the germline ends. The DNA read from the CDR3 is TGTGCCAGCAGCCAAGATTGGCAGTATGCTGAGCAGTTC. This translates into CASSQDWQYAEQF. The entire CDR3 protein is CASSQDWQYAEQFF.

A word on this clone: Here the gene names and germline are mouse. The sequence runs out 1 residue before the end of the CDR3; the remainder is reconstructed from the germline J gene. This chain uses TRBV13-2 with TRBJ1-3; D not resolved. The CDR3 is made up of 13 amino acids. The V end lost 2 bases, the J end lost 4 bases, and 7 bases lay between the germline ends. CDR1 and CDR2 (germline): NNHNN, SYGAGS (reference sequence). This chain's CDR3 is CASGERRGNTLYF. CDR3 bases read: TGTGCCAGCGGTGAAAGGCGAGGAAATACGCTCTAT.

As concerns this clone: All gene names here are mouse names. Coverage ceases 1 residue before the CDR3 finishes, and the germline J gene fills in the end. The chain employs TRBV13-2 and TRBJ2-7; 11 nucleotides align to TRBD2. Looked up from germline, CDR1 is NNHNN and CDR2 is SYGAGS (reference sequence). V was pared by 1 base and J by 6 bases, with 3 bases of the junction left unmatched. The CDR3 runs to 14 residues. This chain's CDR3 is CASGDKLGGREQYF. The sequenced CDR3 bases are TGTGCCAGCGGTGATAAACTGGGGGGGCGTGAACAGTAC.

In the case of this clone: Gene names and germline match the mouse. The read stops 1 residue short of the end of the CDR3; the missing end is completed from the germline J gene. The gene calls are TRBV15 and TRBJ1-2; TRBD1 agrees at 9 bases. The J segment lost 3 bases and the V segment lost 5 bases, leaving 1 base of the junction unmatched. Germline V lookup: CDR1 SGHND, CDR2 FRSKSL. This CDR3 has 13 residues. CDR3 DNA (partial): TGTGCCAGCAGTACAGGGGGCCACTCCGACTACACC. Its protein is CASSTGGHSDYT. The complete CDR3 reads CASSTGGHSDYTF.

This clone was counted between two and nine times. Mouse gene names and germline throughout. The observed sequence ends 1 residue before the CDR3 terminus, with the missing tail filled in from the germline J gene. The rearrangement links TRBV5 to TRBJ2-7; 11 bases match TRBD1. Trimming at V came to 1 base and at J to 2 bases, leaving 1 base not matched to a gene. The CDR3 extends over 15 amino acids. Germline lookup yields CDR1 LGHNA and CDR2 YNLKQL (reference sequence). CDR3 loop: CASSQGTGGAYEQYF. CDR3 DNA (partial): TGTGCCAGCAGCCAAGGGACAGGGGGCGCCTATGAACAGTAC.

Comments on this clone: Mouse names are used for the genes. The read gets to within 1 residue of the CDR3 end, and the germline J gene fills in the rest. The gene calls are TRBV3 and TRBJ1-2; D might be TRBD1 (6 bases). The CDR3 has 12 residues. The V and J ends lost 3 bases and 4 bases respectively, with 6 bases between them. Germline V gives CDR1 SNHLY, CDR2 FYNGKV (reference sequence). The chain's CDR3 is CASSLDSSDYTF. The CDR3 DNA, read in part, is TGTGCCAGCAGCTTGGACAGCTCCGACTACACC.

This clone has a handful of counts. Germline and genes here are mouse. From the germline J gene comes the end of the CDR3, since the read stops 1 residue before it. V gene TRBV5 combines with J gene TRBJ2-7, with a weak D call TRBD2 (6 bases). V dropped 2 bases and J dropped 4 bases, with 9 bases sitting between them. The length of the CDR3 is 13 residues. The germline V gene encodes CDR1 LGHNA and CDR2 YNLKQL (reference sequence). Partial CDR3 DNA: TGTGCCAGCAGCCAATTGGGGGAGTATGAACAGTAC. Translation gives CASSQLGEYEQY. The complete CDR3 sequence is CASSQLGEYEQYF.

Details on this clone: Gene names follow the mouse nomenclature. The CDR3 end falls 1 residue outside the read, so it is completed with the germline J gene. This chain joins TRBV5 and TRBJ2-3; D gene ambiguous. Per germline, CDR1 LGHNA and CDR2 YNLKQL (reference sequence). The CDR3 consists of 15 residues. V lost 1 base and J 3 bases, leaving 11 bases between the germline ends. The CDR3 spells CASSQGHLGAETLYF. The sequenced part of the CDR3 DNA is TGTGCCAGCAGCCAAGGCCATCTAGGAGCAGAAACGCTGTAT.

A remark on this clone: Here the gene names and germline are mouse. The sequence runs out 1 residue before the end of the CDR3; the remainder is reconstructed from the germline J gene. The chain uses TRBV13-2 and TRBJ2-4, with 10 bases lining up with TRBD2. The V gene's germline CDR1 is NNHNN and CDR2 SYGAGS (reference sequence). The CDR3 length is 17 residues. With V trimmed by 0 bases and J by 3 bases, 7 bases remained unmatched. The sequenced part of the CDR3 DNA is TGTGCCAGCGGTGATGCTCTGGGGGGGCGCGGGCAAAACACCTTGTAC. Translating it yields CASGDALGGRGQNTLY. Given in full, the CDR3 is CASGDALGGRGQNTLYF.

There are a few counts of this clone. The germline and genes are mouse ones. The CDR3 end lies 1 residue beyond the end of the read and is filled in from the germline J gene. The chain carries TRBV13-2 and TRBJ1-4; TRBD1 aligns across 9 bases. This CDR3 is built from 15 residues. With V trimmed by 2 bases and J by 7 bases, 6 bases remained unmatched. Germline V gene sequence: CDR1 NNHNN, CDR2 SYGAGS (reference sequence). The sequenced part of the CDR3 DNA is TGTGCCAGCGGTGACCCCGGGACAGGGAGCGAAAGATTATTT. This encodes CASGDPGTGSERLF. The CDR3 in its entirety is CASGDPGTGSERLFF.

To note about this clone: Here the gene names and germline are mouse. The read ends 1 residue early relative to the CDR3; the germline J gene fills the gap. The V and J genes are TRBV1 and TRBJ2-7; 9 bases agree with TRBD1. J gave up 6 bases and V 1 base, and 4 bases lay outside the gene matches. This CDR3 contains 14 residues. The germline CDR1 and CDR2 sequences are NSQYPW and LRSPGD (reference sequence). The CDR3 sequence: CTCSAGDRVFEQYF. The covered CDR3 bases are TGCACCTGCAGTGCAGGGGACAGGGTTTTTGAACAGTAC.

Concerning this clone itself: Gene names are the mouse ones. The CDR3 reads CASSIYRGEVFF. CDR3 DNA, as far as it was read: TGTGCCAGCAGTATATACAGGGGTGAAGTCTTC. This sequence joins TRBV19 and TRBJ1-1, with 7 bases fitting TRBD1. The read ends 1 residue shy of where the CDR3 ends; the end is completed using the germline J gene. J was trimmed by 8 bases and V by 1 base; bases with no gene match: 2. Germline V gene lookup returns CDR1 FNHDT and CDR2 SITEND (reference sequence). CDR3 size: 12 residues.

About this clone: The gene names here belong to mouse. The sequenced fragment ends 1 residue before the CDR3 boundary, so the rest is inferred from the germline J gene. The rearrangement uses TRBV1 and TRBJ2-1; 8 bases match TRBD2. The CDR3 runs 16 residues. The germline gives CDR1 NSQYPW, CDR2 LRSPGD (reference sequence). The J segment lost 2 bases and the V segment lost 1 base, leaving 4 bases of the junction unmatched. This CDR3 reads CTCSAGGGPYYAEQFF. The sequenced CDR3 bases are TGCACCTGCAGTGCAGGGGGGGGGCCGTACTATGCTGAGCAGTTC.